This T cell receptor beta chain originates from a study of T cell repertoires in cytomegalovirus infection. Whole-study findings and limits: Clonotype analysis showed dominance of the ex vivo response by HLA-C-restricted CMV-specific TCR beta clonotypes.

TCRdb re-called the reads through MiXCR, storing one row per CDR3 protein. This sample has over 85,000 distinct CDR3 sequences; about 17% occur once, and the top ten carry about 7.3%. Details on this clonotype: What it recognizes is unknown.

This sequence originates from a human donor in good health (CMV status not recorded). Some clones in this sample may be carry-over from other donors' samples. Sequencing input: PBMCs.

The CDR3 DNA sequence: TGCGCCAGCAGCAGGAGGGGGGCAGACACTGAAGCTTTCTTT. It specifies CASSRRGADTEAFF. The gene calls are TRBV5-1 and TRBJ1-1; TRBD1 is a possible D gene (6 bases). Trimming took 4 bases from V and 3 from J, leaving 13 bases between them. This CDR3 contains 14 residues. Germline V CDR1 and CDR2: SGHRS, YFSETQ. The complete variable domain, with remaining parts taken from reference TRBV5-1 and TRBJ1-1, reads KAGVTQTPRYLIKTRGQQVTLSCSPISGHRSVSWYQQTPGQGLQFLFEYFSETQRNKGNFPGRFSGRQFSNSRSEMNVSTLELGDSALYLCASSRRGADTEAFFGQGTRLTVV.